One and the same sample provided the 15 T cell receptor beta chains below, sequenced in a study of T cells in Graves' hyperthyroidism and ophthalmopathy. RNA transcripts provided the source from which TCR beta CDR3 regions were amplified. With the HTBI primer set, the TCR CDR3 went through a first round of RT-PCR. One entry per CDR3 protein, called by TCRdb with MiXCR from the multiplex PCR reads. Of about 270,000 distinct CDR3 sequences detected, 22% appear once; the ten largest clones hold under 65%. Source material: blood. Receptors were obtained from a man aged 30 to 39 with Graves' ophthalmopathy.

The table lists this clonotype with a few counts. The gene calls are TRBV30 and TRBJ2-2; the match to TRBD2 covers 14 bases. The CDR3 extends over 14 amino acids. CDR1 is GTSNPN and CDR2 is SVGIG in the germline V gene (reference sequence). V shed 6 bases, J shed 7 bases, and the junction held 4 bases outside the gene matches. In DNA form, the CDR3 reads TGTGCCTGTATGGGACTAGCGGGAGTCGGGGAGCTGTTTTTT. Translated, it gives CACMGLAGVGELFF. Based on the CDR3 plus reference TRBV30 and TRBJ2-2, the full variable domain is SQTIHQWPATLVQPVGSPLSLECTVEGTSNPNLYWYRQAAGRGLQLLFYSVGIGQISSEVPQNLSASRPQDRQFILSSKKLLLSDSGFYLCACMGLAGVGELFFGEGSRLTVL.

In this sample, this clonotype turned up a few times. This chain uses TRBV12-3 or TRBV12-4 with TRBJ2-4; tentatively, D is TRBD1 (6 bases). The CDR3 has 17 amino acids. The V gene lost 6 bases and the J gene lost 2 bases, with 20 bases spanning the gap. In DNA form, the CDR3 reads TGTGCCAGCAGCTTTAGTGGGGGCAGGCTTTCCAAAAACATTCAGTACTTC. Encoded protein: CASSFSGGRLSKNIQYF.

There are many counts of this clonotype. The genes are TRBV30 and TRBJ2-1, with D tentatively TRBD2 (5 bases). The CDR3 has 13 amino acids. CDR1 and CDR2 from the germline V gene are GTSNPN and SVGIG (reference sequence). V lost 1 base to trimming and J lost 8 bases, with 12 bases between them. This CDR3 is CAWSAAAVDEQFF. CDR3 coding DNA: TGTGCCTGGAGTGCCGCAGCGGTTGATGAGCAGTTCTTC.

The chain employs TRBV7-9 and TRBJ1-2, with 10 bases matching TRBD1. Germline V lookup: CDR1 SEHNR, CDR2 FQNEAQ (reference sequence). V shed 2 bases, J shed 7 bases, and the junction held 4 bases outside the gene matches. This CDR3 contains 14 residues. The CDR3 DNA reads as TGTGCCAGCAGCTTACCCGGACAGGGGGGTGGCTACACCTTC. It translates to CASSLPGQGGGYTF.

The CDR3 loop is CASNLGSQRLTGELFF. CDR3 DNA: TGCGCCAGCAACTTAGGTAGCCAACGACTCACCGGGGAGCTGTTTTTT. This chain joins TRBV5-1 and TRBJ2-2; D not certain. V shed 6 bases and J shed 4 bases, with 19 bases lying between them. Germline V gene lookup returns CDR1 SGHRS and CDR2 YFSETQ. The CDR3 runs to 16 residues. Supplemented by reference TRBV5-1 and TRBJ2-2, the full variable domain reads KAGVTQTPRYLIKTRGQQVTLSCSPISGHRSVSWYQQTPGQGLQFLFEYFSETQRNKGNFPGRFSGRQFSNSRSEMNVSTLELGDSALYLCASNLGSQRLTGELFFGEGSRLTVL.

The gene calls are TRBV11-2 and TRBJ1-6; tentative D call: TRBD1 (5 bases). V lost 4 bases to trimming and J lost 7 bases, with 14 bases between them. The germline V gene encodes CDR1 SGHAT and CDR2 FQNNGV. The CDR3 is 15 amino acids. CDR3 bases: TGTGCCAGCAGCTCCCGACAGCCTACGAATTCACCCCTCCACTTT. Encoded protein: CASSSRQPTNSPLHF.

This clonotype came up many times. The V call is TRBV3-1, the J call TRBJ1-2; 7 bases agree with TRBD1. With V trimmed by 0 bases and J by 7 bases, 8 bases remained unmatched. This CDR3 comprises 15 residues. The V gene's germline CDR1 is LGHDT and CDR2 YNNKEL (reference sequence). The CDR3 nucleotides read TGTGCCAGCAGCCAAGATAGGAACAGGGGCCCTGGCTACACCTTC. Its translation: CASSQDRNRGPGYTF.

A word on this clonotype: Likely a read error: the CDR3 ends without its conserved phenylalanine or tryptophan. This chain links TRBV28 with TRBJ2-7; D unresolved. The germline gives CDR1 MDHEN, CDR2 SYDVKM. This CDR3 contains 14 residues. The V gene lost 4 bases and the J gene lost 0 bases, with 10 bases spanning the gap. CDR3 residues: CASSSLMISYEQYL. The DNA for the CDR3 is TGTGCCAGCAGTTCCCTCATGATCTCCTACGAGCAGTACCTC.

This rearrangement joins TRBV20-1 to TRBJ2-7; TRBD2 matches 7 bases. The CDR3 is 12 residues long. V was pared by 6 bases and J by 4 bases, with 6 bases of the junction left unmatched. Germline V gene lookup returns CDR1 DFQATT and CDR2 SNEGSKA (reference sequence). CDR3 amino acids: CSAHGEGYEQYF. CDR3 nucleotide sequence: TGCAGTGCACACGGGGAGGGATACGAGCAGTACTTC.

The chain uses TRBV18 and TRBJ2-1, with D uncertain. V was trimmed by 3 bases and J by 7 bases, leaving 10 bases between them. From germline, CDR1 is KGHSH and CDR2 LQKENI. The CDR3 consists of 13 residues. The CDR3 spells CASSPPTRNEQFF. CDR3 nucleotides: TGTGCCAGCTCACCCCCGACTCGGAATGAGCAGTTCTTC. The whole variable domain, filled in from reference TRBV18 and TRBJ2-1, reads NAGVMQNPRHLVRRRGQEARLRCSPMKGHSHVYWYRQLPEEGLKFMVYLQKENIIDESGMPKERFSAEFPKEGPSILRIQQVVRGDSAAYFCASSPPTRNEQFFGPGTRLTVL.

Only a few counts were recorded for this clonotype. The chain recombines TRBV5-1 with TRBJ2-6, with D perhaps TRBD1 or TRBD2 (5 bases each). Deletions cut 4 bases from V and 2 bases from J, with 19 bases between. Germline CDR1 SGHRS, CDR2 YFSETQ. The CDR3 has 18 amino acids. The CDR3 nucleotides are TGCGCCAGCAGCCTCGCCCCGGGACGGGGAACTGGGGCCAACGTCCTGACTTTC. This codes for CASSLAPGRGTGANVLTF.

A few counts support this clonotype. The chain joins TRBV28 to TRBJ1-1, with a weak D call TRBD1 (6 bases). V lost 7 bases, J lost 6 bases, and 18 bases lay in between. Germline CDR1 MDHEN, CDR2 SYDVKM. This CDR3 spans 14 amino acids. The CDR3 loop is CASTDSGGFSEAFF. Here the CDR3 DNA reads TGTGCCAGCACCGATTCGGGGGGCTTTTCTGAAGCTTTCTTT.

In its sample, this clonotype was seen many times. The gene calls are TRBV7-8 and TRBJ2-3, with TRBD2 matching over 11 bases. With 5 bases clipped from V and 2 bases from J, the junction kept 12 bases outside the gene matches. The CDR3 totals 18 residues. Germline loops: CDR1 SGHVS, CDR2 FQNEAQ. The CDR3 is CASSTPKTSGSLTDTQYF. In DNA form, the CDR3 reads TGTGCCAGCAGCACACCGAAAACTAGCGGGAGTCTCACAGATACGCAGTATTTT.

This clonotype was detected many times. The V and J genes are TRBV12-3 or TRBV12-4 and TRBJ2-3, with D possibly being TRBD1 (6 bases). CDR3 length equals 15 residues. V dropped 2 bases and J dropped 3 bases, with 12 bases sitting between them. CDR3 protein: CASSLKTGQTDTQYF. In nucleotides, the CDR3 is TGTGCCAGCAGTTTAAAAACAGGGCAAACAGATACGCAGTATTTT.

This clonotype was seen many times. The rearrangement uses TRBV30 and TRBJ1-2, with D unresolved. Germline loops: CDR1 GTSNPN, CDR2 SVGIG (reference sequence). Trimming pared 8 bases from V and 4 bases from J, leaving 17 bases between. The CDR3 totals 13 residues. The CDR3 sequence: CARSSENFYGYTF. The CDR3 DNA sequence: TGTGCCCGGTCATCCGAAAATTTCTATGGCTACACCTTC. The full variable domain, with the rest looked up from reference TRBV30 and TRBJ1-2, is SQTIHQWPATLVQPVGSPLSLECTVEGTSNPNLYWYRQAAGRGLQLLFYSVGIGQISSEVPQNLSASRPQDRQFILSSKKLLLSDSGFYLCARSSENFYGYTFGSGTRLTVV.